This T cell receptor beta chain stems from a study of blood T cell repertoires in COVID-19. Study in general: COVID-19 samples collected from the United States, Italy and Spain covered acute and convalescent phases.

The method was immunoSEQ multiplex PCR; TCRdb's version includes in-frame clones alone and lacks a portion of them. The sample contains more than 300,000 clones, 70% to 90% of which appear only once. Per germline, CDR1 SGHTA and CDR2 FQGNSA. V lost 1 base to trimming and J lost 5 bases; unmatched junction nucleotides: 0. This CDR3 is 13 amino acids long. What was sequenced was peripheral blood. J is TRBJ1-2 and V is TRBV7-2, with 8 nucleotides matching TRBD1. This clonotype was sampled from a woman in her twenties or thirties with COVID-19, enrolled during active disease. The CDR3 nucleotides read TGTGCCAGCAGCTTAGGGACAGGGTATGGCTACACCTTC. The encoded protein is CASSLGTGYGYTF.